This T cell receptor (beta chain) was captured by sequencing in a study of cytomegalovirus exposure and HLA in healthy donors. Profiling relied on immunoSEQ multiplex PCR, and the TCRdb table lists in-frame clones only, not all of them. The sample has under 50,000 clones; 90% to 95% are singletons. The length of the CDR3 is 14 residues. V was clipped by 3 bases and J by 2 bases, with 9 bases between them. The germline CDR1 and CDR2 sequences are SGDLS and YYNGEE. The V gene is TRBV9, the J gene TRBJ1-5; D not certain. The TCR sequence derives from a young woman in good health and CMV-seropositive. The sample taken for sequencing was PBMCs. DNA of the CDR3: TGTGCCAGCAGCGAAGACACGGGCAATCAGCCCCAGCATTTT. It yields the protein CASSEDTGNQPQHF.